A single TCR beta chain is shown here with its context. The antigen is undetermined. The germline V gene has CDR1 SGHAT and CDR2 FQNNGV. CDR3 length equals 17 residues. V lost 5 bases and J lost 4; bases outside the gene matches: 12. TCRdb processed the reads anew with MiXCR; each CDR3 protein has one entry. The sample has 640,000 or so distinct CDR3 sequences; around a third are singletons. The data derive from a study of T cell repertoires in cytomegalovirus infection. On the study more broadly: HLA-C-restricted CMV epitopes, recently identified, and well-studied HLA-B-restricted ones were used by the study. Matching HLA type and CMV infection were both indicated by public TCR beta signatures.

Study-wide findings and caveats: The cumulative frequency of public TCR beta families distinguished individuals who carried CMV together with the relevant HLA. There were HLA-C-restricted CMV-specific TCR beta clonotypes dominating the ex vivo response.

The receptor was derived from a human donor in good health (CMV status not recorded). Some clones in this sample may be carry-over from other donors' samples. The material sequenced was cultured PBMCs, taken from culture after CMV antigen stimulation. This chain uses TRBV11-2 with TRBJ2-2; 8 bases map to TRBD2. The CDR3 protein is CASSTRSGAGGTGELFF. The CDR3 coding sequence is TGTGCCAGCAGCACCCGCTCGGGGGCGGGGGGCACCGGGGAGCTGTTTTTT. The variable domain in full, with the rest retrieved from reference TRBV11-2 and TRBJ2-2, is EAGVAQSPRYKIIEKRQSVAFWCNPISGHATLYWYQQILGQGPKLLIQFQNNGVVDDSQLPKDRFSAERLKGVDSTLKIQPAKLEDSAVYLCASSTRSGAGGTGELFFGEGSRLTVL.